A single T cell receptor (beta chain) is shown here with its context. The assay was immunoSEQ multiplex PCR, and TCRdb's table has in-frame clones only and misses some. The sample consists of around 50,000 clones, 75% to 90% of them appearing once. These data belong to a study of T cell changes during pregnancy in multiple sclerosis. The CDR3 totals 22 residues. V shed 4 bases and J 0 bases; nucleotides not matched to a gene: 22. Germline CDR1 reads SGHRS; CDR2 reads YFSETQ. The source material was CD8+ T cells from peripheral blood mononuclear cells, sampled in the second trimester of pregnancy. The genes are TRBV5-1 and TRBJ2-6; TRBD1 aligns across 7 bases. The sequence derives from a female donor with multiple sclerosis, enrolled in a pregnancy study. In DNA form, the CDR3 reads TGCGCCAGCAGCCTGCCGATGTGGGTCCGGACAGGCTTCCTCTCTGGGGCCAACGTCCTGACTTTC. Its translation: CASSLPMWVRTGFLSGANVLTF.